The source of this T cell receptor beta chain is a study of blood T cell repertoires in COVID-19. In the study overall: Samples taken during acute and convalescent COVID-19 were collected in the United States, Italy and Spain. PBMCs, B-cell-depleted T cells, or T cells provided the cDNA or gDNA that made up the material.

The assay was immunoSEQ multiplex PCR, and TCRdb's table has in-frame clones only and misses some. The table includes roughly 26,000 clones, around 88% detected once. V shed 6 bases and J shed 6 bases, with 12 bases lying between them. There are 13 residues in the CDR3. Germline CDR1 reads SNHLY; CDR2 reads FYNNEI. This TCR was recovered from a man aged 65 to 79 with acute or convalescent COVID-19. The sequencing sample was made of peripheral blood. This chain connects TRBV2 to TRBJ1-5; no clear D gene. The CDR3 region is CASSKLGGQPQHF. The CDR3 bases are TGTGCCAGCAGCAAGCTCGGTGGTCAGCCCCAGCATTTT.